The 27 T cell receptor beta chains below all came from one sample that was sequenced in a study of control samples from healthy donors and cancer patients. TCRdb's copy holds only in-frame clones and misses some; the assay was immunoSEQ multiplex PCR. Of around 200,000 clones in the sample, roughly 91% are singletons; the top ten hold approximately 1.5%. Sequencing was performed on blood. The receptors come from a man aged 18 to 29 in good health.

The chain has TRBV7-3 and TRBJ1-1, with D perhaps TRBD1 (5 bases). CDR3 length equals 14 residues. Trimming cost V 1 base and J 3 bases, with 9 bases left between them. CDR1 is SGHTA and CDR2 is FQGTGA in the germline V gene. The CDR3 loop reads CASSLRGSDTEAFF. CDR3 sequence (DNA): TGTGCCAGCAGCTTAAGGGGGTCGGACACTGAAGCTTTCTTT.

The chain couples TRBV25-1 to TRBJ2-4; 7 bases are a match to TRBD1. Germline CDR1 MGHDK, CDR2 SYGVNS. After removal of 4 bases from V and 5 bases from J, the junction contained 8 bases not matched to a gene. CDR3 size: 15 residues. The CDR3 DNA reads TGTGCCAGCAGTGCACAGGGGTCAAGGCAAAACATTCAGTACTTC. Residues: CASSAQGSRQNIQYF.

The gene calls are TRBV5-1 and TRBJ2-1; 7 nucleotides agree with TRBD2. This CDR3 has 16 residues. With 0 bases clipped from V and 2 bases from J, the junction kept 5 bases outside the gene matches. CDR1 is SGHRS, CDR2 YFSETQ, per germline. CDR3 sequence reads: CASSLAWAGAYNEQFF. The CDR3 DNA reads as TGCGCCAGCAGCTTGGCCTGGGCGGGGGCCTACAATGAGCAGTTCTTC.

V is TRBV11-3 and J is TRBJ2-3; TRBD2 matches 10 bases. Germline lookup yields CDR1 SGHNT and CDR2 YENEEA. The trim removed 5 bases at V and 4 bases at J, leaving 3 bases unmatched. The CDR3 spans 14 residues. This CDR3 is CASSPGTSADTQYF. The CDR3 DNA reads TGTGCCAGCAGCCCCGGGACTAGCGCAGATACGCAGTATTTT.

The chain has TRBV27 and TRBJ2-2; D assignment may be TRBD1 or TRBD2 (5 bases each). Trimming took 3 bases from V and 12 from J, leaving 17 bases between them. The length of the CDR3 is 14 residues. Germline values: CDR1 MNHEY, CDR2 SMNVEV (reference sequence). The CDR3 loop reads CASSLSGARSKLFF. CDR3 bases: TGTGCCAGCAGTTTGTCCGGGGCCCGAAGTAAGCTGTTTTTT.

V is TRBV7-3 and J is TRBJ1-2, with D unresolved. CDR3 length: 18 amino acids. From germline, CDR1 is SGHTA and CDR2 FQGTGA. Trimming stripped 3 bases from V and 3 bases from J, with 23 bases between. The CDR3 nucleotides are TGTGCCAGCAGCTTTAGGACCCAGGATGGCGGTTTAGACTATGGCTACACCTTC. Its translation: CASSFRTQDGGLDYGYTF.

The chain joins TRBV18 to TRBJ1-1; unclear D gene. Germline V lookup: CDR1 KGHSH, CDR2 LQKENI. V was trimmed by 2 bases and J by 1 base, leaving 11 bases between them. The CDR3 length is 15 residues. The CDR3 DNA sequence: TGTGCCAGCTCACCAATAAAGAGGGCGAACACTGAAGCTTTCTTT. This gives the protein CASSPIKRANTEAFF.

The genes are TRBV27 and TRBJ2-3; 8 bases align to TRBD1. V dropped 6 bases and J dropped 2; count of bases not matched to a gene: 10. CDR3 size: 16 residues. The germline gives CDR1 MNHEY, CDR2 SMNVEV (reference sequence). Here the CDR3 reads CASRFEPGGSTDTQYF. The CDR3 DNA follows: TGTGCCAGCAGGTTCGAGCCAGGGGGCTCCACAGATACGCAGTATTTT.

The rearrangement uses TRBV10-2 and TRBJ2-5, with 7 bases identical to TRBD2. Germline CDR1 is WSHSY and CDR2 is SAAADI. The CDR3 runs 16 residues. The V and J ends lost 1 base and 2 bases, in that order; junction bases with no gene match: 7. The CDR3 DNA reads TGCGCCAGCAGTGAGTGGAAGCGGGGCCTACAAGAGACCCAGTACTTC. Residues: CASSEWKRGLQETQYF.

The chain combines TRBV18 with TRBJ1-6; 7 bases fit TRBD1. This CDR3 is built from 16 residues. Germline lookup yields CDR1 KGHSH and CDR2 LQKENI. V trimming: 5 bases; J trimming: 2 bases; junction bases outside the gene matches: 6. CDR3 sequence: CASSSQGNTYNSPLHF. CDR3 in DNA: TGTGCCAGCTCATCACAGGGGAACACCTATAATTCACCCCTCCACTTT.

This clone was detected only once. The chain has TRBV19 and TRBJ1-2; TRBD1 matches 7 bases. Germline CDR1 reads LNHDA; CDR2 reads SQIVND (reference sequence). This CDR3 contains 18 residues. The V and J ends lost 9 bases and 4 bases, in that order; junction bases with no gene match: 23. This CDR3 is CARNPLGSSDRTVYGYTF. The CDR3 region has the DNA TGTGCCAGAAATCCCCTGGGGTCGTCGGACAGGACAGTCTATGGCTACACCTTC.

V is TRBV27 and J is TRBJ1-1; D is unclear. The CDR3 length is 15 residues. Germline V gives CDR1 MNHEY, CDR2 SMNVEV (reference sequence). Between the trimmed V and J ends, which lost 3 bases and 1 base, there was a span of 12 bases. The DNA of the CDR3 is TGTGCCAGCAGTTTTAGGGCAGGTTCGAACACTGAAGCTTTCTTT. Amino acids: CASSFRAGSNTEAFF.

For the CDR3, the DNA is TGTGCCAGTAGTATTCTCGGGGGCTCCTACAATGAGCAGTTCTTC. Translated: CASSILGGSYNEQFF. The rearrangement uses TRBV19 and TRBJ2-1, with D tentatively TRBD2 (6 bases). This CDR3 comprises 15 residues. The germline V and J ends were trimmed by 3 bases and 0 bases, with 9 bases remaining between them. The germline gives CDR1 LNHDA, CDR2 SQIVND (reference sequence).

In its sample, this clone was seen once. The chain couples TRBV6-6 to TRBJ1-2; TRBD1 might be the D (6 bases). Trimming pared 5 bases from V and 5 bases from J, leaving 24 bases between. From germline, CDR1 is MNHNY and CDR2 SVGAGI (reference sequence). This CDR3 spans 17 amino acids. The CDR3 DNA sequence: TGTGCCAGCAGTCCGAGGGACACGGTCCTCAAAGGTTATGGCTACACCTTC. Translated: CASSPRDTVLKGYGYTF.

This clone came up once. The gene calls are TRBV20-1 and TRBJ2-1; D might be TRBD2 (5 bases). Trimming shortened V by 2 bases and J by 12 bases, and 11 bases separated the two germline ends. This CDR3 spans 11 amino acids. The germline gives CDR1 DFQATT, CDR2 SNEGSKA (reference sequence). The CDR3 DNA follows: TGCAGTGCTAGACCCGAAGCGGCGCAGTTCTTC. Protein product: CSARPEAAQFF.

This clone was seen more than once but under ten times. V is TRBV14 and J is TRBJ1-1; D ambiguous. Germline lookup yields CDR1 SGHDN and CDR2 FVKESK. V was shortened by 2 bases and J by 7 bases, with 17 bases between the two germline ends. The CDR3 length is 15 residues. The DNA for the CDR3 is TGTGCCAGCAGCCAATTCGGGTTGGAGAGTGTTGAAGCTTTCTTT. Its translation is CASSQFGLESVEAFF.

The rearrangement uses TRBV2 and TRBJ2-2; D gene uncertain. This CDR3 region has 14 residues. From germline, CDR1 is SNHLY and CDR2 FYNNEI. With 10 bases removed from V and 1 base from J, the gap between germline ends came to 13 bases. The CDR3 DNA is TGTGCCACCACATCTACAGTGAACACCGGGGAGCTGTTTTTT. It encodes CATTSTVNTGELFF.

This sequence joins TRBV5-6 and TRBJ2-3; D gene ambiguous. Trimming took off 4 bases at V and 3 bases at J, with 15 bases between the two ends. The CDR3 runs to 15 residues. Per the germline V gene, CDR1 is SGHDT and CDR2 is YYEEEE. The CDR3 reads CASSPLGLGTDTQYF. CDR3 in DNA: TGTGCCAGCAGCCCACTGGGGTTAGGAACAGATACGCAGTATTTT.

CDR3 coding DNA: TGCGCCAGCAGCCAGGGGATGGGCACAGATACGCAGTATTTT. Translating it yields CASSQGMGTDTQYF. The rearrangement links TRBV4-1 to TRBJ2-3, with D unresolved. Germline V gene data show CDR1 as MGHRA and CDR2 as YSYEKL. This CDR3 has 14 amino acids. V was trimmed by 3 bases and J by 1 base, leaving 8 bases between them.

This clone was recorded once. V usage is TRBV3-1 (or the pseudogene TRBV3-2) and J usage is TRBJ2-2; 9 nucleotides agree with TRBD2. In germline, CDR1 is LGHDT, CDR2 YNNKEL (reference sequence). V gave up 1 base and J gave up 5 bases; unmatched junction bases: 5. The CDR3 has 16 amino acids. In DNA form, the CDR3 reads TGTGCCAGCAGCCAAGCTAGCGGGGTATCGACCGGGGAGCTGTTTTTT. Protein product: CASSQASGVSTGELFF.

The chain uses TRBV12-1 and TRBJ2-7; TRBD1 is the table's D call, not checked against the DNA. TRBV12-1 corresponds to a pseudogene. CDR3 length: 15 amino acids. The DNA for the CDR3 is TGTGCCAGCAGCTCTGACAGGGCCTATTTCTACGAGCAGTACTTC. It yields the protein CASSSDRAYFYEQYF.

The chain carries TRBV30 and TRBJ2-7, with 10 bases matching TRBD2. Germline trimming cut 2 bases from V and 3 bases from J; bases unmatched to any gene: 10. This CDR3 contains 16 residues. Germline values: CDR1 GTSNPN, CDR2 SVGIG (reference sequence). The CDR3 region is CAWSIPGTSAYYEQYF. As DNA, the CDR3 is TGTGCCTGGAGTATACCCGGGACTAGCGCGTACTACGAGCAGTACTTC.

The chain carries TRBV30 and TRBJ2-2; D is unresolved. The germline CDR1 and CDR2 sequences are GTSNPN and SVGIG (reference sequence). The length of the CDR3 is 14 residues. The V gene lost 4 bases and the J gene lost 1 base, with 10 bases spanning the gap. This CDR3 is CAWTPLMNTGELFF. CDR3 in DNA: TGTGCCTGGACCCCGTTAATGAACACCGGGGAGCTGTTTTTT.

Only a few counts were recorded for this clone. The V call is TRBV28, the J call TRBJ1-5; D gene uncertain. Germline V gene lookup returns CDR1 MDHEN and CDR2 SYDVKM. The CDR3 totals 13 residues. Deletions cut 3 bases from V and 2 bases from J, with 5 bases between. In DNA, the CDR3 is TGTGCCAGCAGTTTCTGGGGCAATCAGCCCCAGCATTTT. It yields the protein CASSFWGNQPQHF. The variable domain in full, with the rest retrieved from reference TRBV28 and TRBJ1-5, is DVKVTQSSRYLVKRTGEKVFLECVQDMDHENMFWYRQDPGLGLRLIYFSYDVKMKEKGDIPEGYSVSREKKERFSLILESASTNQTSMYLCASSFWGNQPQHFGDGTRLSIL.

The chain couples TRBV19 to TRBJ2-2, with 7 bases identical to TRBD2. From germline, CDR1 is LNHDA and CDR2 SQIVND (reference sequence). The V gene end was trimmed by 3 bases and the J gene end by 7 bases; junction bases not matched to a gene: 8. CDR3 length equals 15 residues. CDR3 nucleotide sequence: TGTGCCAGTAGTATTGGAGCGGGGTATGGCGGGGAGCTGTTTTTT. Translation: CASSIGAGYGGELFF.

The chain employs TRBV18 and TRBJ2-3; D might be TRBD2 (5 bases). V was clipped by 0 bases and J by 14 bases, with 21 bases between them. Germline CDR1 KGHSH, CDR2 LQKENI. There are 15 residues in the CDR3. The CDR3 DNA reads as TGTGCCAGCTCACCACCGAGTGAGTCGGGGTGGAGGCGGTATTTT. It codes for CASSPPSESGWRRYF.

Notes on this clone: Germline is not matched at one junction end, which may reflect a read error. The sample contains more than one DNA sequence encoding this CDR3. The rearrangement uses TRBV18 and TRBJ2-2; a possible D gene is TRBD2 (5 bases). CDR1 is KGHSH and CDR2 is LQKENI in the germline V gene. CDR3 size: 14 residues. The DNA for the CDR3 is TGTGCCAGCTCACCAAGCGCAGACACCGGGGAACTGTTTTTT. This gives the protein CASSPSADTGELFF.